This TCR beta chain was observed in a study of shared clonotypes between healthy human individuals. Notes on the study in general: Sampling included only blood; tissue repertoires likely differ.

It was CD45RO-negative cells, positively selected for CCR7, that made up naive CD8 cells, with terminally differentiated effector memory CD45RA+ cells excluded. Nashville, Tennessee was home to all donors, who were Caucasian adults. V shed 6 bases and J 3 bases; nucleotides not matched to a gene: 5. The CDR3 is made up of 14 amino acids. The germline V gene has CDR1 SGHKS and CDR2 YYEKEE (reference sequence). Notes on this clone: Its antigen is currently unknown.

Assay execution proceeded at the deep level. Original methodology: ImmunoSEQ junction-only sequences lacked quality scores, so their filtering differed. The assay was immunoSEQ multiplex PCR, and TCRdb's table has in-frame clones only and misses some. V and J calls and clone size are given by that table; D and trimming were obtained from the DNA. The sample lists about 2 million clones, just under 95% occurring once. Sequencing input: naive CD8+ T cells sorted from blood. J is TRBJ2-3 and V is TRBV5-5; TRBD1 matches 9 bases. This clonotype originated in a young man in good health. The CDR3 loop reads CASTDGTGTDTQYF. DNA of the CDR3: TGTGCCAGCACCGACGGGACAGGGACAGATACGCAGTATTTT. The full variable domain, with the rest looked up from reference TRBV5-5 and TRBJ2-3, is DAGVTQSPTHLIKTRGQQVTLRCSPISGHKSVSWYQQVLGQGPQFIFQYYEKEERGRGNFPDRFSARQFPNYSSELNVNALLLGDSALYLCASTDGTGTDTQYFGPGTRLTVL.